A single sample gave rise to the 15 T cell receptor beta chains below, sequenced in a study of blood T cell repertoires in COVID-19. Profiled with immunoSEQ multiplex PCR; TCRdb holds only in-frame clones, not every one. The sample has around 47,000 clones, about 86% seen once. The sequenced sample was peripheral blood. Receptors originate from a human donor in a cohort sampled during active COVID-19.

This chain joins TRBV30 and TRBJ2-1; 10 nucleotides line up with TRBD2. CDR3 size: 16 residues. V trimming: 2 bases; J trimming: 2 bases; junction bases outside the gene matches: 6. The V gene's germline CDR1 is GTSNPN and CDR2 SVGIG (reference sequence). The CDR3 region has the DNA TGTGCCTGGAGTACCAGAGCGGGGGGGCCCTACAATGAGCAGTTCTTC. Amino acids: CAWSTRAGGPYNEQFF.

This rearrangement joins TRBV5-1 to TRBJ1-1, with D unresolved. With 1 base removed from V and 11 bases from J, the gap between germline ends came to 36 bases. CDR1 SGHRS and CDR2 YFSETQ come from the germline V gene. This CDR3 region has 20 residues. In nucleotides, the CDR3 is TGCGCCAGCAGCTTGTCTCTGTTGCGGGCTGAACCAAACCCTGAATCCCAGGCTTTCTTT. Protein sequence: CASSLSLLRAEPNPESQAFF.

V is TRBV6-5 and J is TRBJ1-1, with D unresolved. The V and J ends lost 6 bases and 3 bases respectively, with 11 bases between them. Germline loops: CDR1 MNHEY, CDR2 SVGAGI. CDR3 length equals 13 residues. In nucleotides, the CDR3 is TGTGCCAGCAGCTTACAGCGGGACACTGAAGCTTTCTTT. Protein sequence: CASSLQRDTEAFF.

This rearrangement joins TRBV21-1 to TRBJ1-5; the DNA was not compared with TRBD1, the D call given in the table. TRBV21-1 is a known pseudogene. This CDR3 comprises 14 residues. CDR3 residues: CASSWTASNQPQHF. CDR3 nucleotides: TGTGCCAGCAGCTGGACAGCTAGCAATCAGCCCCAGCATTTT.

The chain uses TRBV7-2 and TRBJ1-6; weak D call: TRBD1 (5 bases). CDR3 size: 16 residues. Germline V gene data show CDR1 as SGHTA and CDR2 as FQGNSA. V lost 1 base and J lost 8, with 15 bases in between. The CDR3 DNA follows: TGTGCCAGCAGCTTAGGAATGGGCAGGGATGATTCACCCCTCCACTTT. Translating it yields CASSLGMGRDDSPLHF.

This clone was seen only once. The chain uses TRBV10-3 and TRBJ2-7; D is perhaps TRBD2 (6 bases). V dropped 2 bases and J dropped 2 bases, with 16 bases sitting between them. Germline CDR1 ENHRY, CDR2 SYGVKD. The CDR3 has 16 amino acids. Here the CDR3 reads CAISEPTGGNPYEQYV. CDR3 nucleotide sequence: TGTGCCATCAGTGAGCCTACCGGGGGTAATCCCTACGAGCAGTACGTC.

Of note for this clone: One end of the junction does not line up with germline, which may come from a read error. The gene calls are TRBV7-7 and TRBJ2-5, with 14 bases lining up with TRBD2. Germline CDR1 is SSHAT and CDR2 is FNYEAQ (reference sequence). This CDR3 is built from 16 residues. The CDR3 protein is CASSPTSGGAQETQYF. For the CDR3, the DNA is TGTGCTAGCAGTCCGACTAGCGGGGGGGCTCAAGAGACCCAGTACTTC. The full variable domain, completed using reference TRBV7-7 and TRBJ2-5, is GAGVSQSPRYKVTKRGQDVTLRCDPISSHATLYWYQQALGQGPEFLTYFNYEAQPDKSGLPSDRFSAERPEGSISTLTIQRTEQRDSAMYRCASSPTSGGAQETQYFGPGTRLLVL.

The chain couples TRBV9 to TRBJ1-5; 7 bases map to TRBD1. V lost 3 bases and J lost 5; bases outside the gene matches: 5. Looked up from germline, CDR1 is SGDLS and CDR2 is YYNGEE. The CDR3 loop spans 14 amino acids. The CDR3 reads CASSAGTDHQPQHF. The CDR3 bases are TGTGCCAGCAGCGCAGGGACAGATCATCAGCCCCAGCATTTT.

Only a few counts were recorded for this clone. This rearrangement joins TRBV4-2 to TRBJ1-1; 9 positions agree with TRBD1. The CDR3 is made up of 16 amino acids. Looked up from germline, CDR1 is LGHNA and CDR2 is YNFKEQ. After removal of 6 bases from V and 2 bases from J, the junction contained 10 bases not matched to a gene. CDR3 in amino acids: CASRKDRGFSNTEAFF. CDR3 bases: TGTGCCAGCAGAAAGGACAGGGGTTTTTCCAACACTGAAGCTTTCTTT.

This chain connects TRBV9 to TRBJ2-4; D might be TRBD1 (6 bases). Trimming left V 3 bases short and J 9 bases short, with 16 bases between. The CDR3 has 14 residues. CDR1 is SGDLS and CDR2 is YYNGEE in the germline V gene. The CDR3 region is CASSASTGPGIQYF. The CDR3 DNA follows: TGTGCCAGCAGCGCCTCGACAGGCCCCGGCATTCAGTACTTC.

This rearrangement joins TRBV18 to TRBJ2-3; 10 nucleotides match TRBD2. Germline assignment: CDR1 KGHSH and CDR2 LQKENI. The CDR3 contains 16 residues. Germline trimming cut 7 bases from V and 6 bases from J; bases unmatched to any gene: 13. CDR3 nucleotides: TGTGCCAGCTTACCCGTAAGCGGGGGGGCAATCGATACGCAGTATTTT. Translation gives CASLPVSGGAIDTQYF.

The genes are TRBV7-9 and TRBJ2-1; TRBD1 aligns across 11 bases. Germline loops: CDR1 SEHNR, CDR2 FQNEAQ (reference sequence). CDR3 size: 14 residues. V trimming: 4 bases; J trimming: 10 bases; junction bases outside the gene matches: 6. CDR3 residues: CASSYGQGAEEQFF. The CDR3 DNA follows: TGTGCCAGCAGCTATGGACAGGGGGCAGAGGAGCAGTTCTTC.

This clone showed up just a few times. The rearrangement joins TRBV7-9 to TRBJ2-1; 7 bases agree with TRBD1. The V gene end was trimmed by 5 bases and the J gene end by 6 bases; junction bases not matched to a gene: 4. CDR1 and CDR2 (germline): SEHNR, FQNEAQ (reference sequence). CDR3 size: 13 residues. The CDR3 DNA reads as TGTGCCAGCAGCCTGACAGGGCCCAATGAGCAGTTCTTC. Its translation: CASSLTGPNEQFF.

The gene calls are TRBV9 and TRBJ1-2; maybe TRBD1 (5 bases). The ends were cut back, 1 base at V and 2 bases at J, with 15 bases in the middle. Germline assignment: CDR1 SGDLS and CDR2 YYNGEE. The CDR3 is made up of 16 amino acids. As DNA, the CDR3 is TGTGCCAGCAGCGTATCCAGGGAGGGGTCCAACTATGGCTACACCTTC. Protein product: CASSVSREGSNYGYTF. The full variable domain, its missing parts supplied by reference TRBV9 and TRBJ1-2, is DSGVTQTPKHLITATGQRVTLRCSPRSGDLSVYWYQQSLDQGLQFLIQYYNGEERAKGNILERFSAQQFPDLHSELNLSSLELGDSALYFCASSVSREGSNYGYTFGSGTRLTVV.

This clone was seen a single time. The chain employs TRBV2 and TRBJ2-7, with 8 bases lining up with TRBD1. This CDR3 spans 13 amino acids. CDR1 is SNHLY and CDR2 is FYNNEI in the germline V gene. After removal of 6 bases from V and 6 bases from J, the junction contained 7 bases not matched to a gene. The CDR3 DNA reads TGTGCCAGCAGGTATGACAGGGGACTCGAGCAGTACTTC. Amino acid sequence: CASRYDRGLEQYF.